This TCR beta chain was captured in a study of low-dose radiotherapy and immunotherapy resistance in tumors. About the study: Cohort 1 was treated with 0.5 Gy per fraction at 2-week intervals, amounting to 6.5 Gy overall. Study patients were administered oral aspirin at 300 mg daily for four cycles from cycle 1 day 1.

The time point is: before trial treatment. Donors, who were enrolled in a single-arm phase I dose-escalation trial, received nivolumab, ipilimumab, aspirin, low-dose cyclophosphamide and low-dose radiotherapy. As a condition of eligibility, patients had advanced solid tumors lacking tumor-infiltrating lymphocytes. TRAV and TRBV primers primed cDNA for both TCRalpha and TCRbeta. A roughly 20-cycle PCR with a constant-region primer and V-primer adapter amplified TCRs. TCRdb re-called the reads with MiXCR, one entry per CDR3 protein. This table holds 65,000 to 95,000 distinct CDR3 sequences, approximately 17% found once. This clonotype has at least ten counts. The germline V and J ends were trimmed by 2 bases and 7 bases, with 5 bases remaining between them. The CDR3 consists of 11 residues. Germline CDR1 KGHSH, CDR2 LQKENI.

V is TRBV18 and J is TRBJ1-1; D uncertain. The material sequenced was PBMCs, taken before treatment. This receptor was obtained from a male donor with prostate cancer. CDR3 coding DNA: TGTGCCAGCTCACCAGGGTTTGAAGCTTTCTTT. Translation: CASSPGFEAFF.